The present T cell receptor beta chain was sequenced within a study of cytomegalovirus exposure and HLA in healthy donors. It was with 60 Vbeta and 13 Jbeta primers that the PCR ran. Assay used: immunoSEQ multiplex PCR; TCRdb lists only in-frame clones, some missing. The sample includes about 120,000 clones, approximately 69% of them seen just once. Details on this clone: Its antigen remains unknown.

Notes on the study in general: As was reported, the classifier diagnosed cytomegalovirus status with high specificity and sensitivity.

Donors consisted of healthy bone marrow donors. Germline V gene lookup returns CDR1 SGHRS and CDR2 YFSETQ. The CDR3 is 16 amino acids. The V and J ends lost 4 bases and 0 bases respectively, with 16 bases between them. Sequencing was performed on PBMCs. The V call is TRBV5-1, the J call TRBJ1-2; no clear D. The clonotype comes from a woman aged 40 to 50 in good health and CMV-seropositive. DNA of the CDR3: TGCGCCAGCAGCGTCCAACCACAGCCAACTAACTATGGCTACACCTTC. Encoded protein: CASSVQPQPTNYGYTF.